This T cell receptor beta chain was found in a study of blood T cell repertoires in COVID-19. Across the whole study: COVID-19 samples, acute and convalescent, were from the United States, Italy and Spain. PBMCs, B-cell-depleted T cells, or T cells provided the cDNA or gDNA that made up the material.

Methods used by the authors: The authors estimated nucleated cell counts from reference gene primer amplification. Using immunoSEQ multiplex PCR, the repertoire was profiled, and TCRdb retains in-frame clones only, with some absent. The V and J calls and the clone size are those of that table, but D and trimming were determined from the DNA. The sample shows some 200,000 clones, 80% to 85% of them seen only once. Per the germline V gene, CDR1 is SNHLY and CDR2 is FYNNEI. The CDR3 contains 13 residues. V shed 6 bases and J 4 bases; nucleotides not matched to a gene: 3. The sequenced sample was peripheral blood. This receptor was taken from a woman older than 75 with active or convalescent COVID-19. This rearrangement joins TRBV2 to TRBJ1-5; 7 bases are a match to TRBD1. CDR3 loop: CASRTQGNQPQHF. The CDR3 DNA reads TGTGCCAGCAGGACACAGGGGAATCAGCCCCAGCATTTT.